This passage covers 26 T cell receptor beta chains from one sample sequenced in a study of cytomegalovirus exposure and HLA in healthy donors. 60 Vbeta and 13 Jbeta primers were used in PCR. Profiling relied on immunoSEQ multiplex PCR, and the TCRdb table lists in-frame clones only, not all of them. This table has 100,000 to 150,000 clones, more than 60% appearing once. Sequenced sample: PBMCs. These TCRs come from a woman in her sixties in good health and CMV-seropositive.

This rearrangement joins TRBV9 to TRBJ2-2; maybe TRBD2 (6 bases). Germline CDR1 SGDLS, CDR2 YYNGEE. The CDR3 totals 17 residues. The V and J ends lost 0 bases and 2 bases respectively, with 14 bases between them. CDR3 residues: CASSVGLTGVNTGELFF. For the CDR3, the DNA is TGTGCCAGCAGCGTAGGGTTAACGGGAGTAAACACCGGGGAGCTGTTTTTT.

V usage is TRBV4-1 and J usage is TRBJ2-5; a possible D gene is TRBD1 (5 bases). CDR1 and CDR2 (germline): MGHRA, YSYEKL. This CDR3 comprises 14 residues. V gave up 2 bases and J gave up 5 bases, with 12 bases separating them. Here the CDR3 reads CASSQSQGRETQYF. The CDR3 DNA is TGCGCCAGCAGCCAAAGTCAGGGCCGGGAGACCCAGTACTTC.

To note about this clone: Other nucleotide sequences in the sample specify the same CDR3. The chain combines TRBV18 with TRBJ1-6; TRBD1 agrees at 8 bases. Germline CDR1 is KGHSH and CDR2 is LQKENI. V dropped 2 bases and J dropped 9; count of bases not matched to a gene: 3. The CDR3 runs 14 residues. CDR3 in DNA: TGTGCCAGCTCACCAGGACAGGGAGGTTCACCCCTCCACTTT. Translated: CASSPGQGGSPLHF.

The J gene is TRBJ2-7, the V gene TRBV27, with D possibly being TRBD1 (7 bases). Looked up from germline, CDR1 is MNHEY and CDR2 is SMNVEV (reference sequence). This CDR3 region has 16 residues. With 6 bases removed from V and 2 bases from J, the gap between germline ends came to 20 bases. This chain's CDR3 is CASRGFGAGGPYEQYF. DNA for the CDR3: TGTGCCAGCAGGGGCTTTGGGGCAGGGGGGCCCTACGAGCAGTACTTC.

The rearrangement uses TRBV14 and TRBJ1-2; D is ambiguous. V was shortened by 1 base and J by 4 bases, with 10 bases between the two germline ends. The germline V gene has CDR1 SGHDN and CDR2 FVKESK. CDR3 size: 14 residues. The CDR3 region is CASSQATAIYGYTF. The CDR3 nucleotides are TGTGCCAGCAGCCAAGCAACAGCAATCTATGGCTACACCTTC.

This clone was detected only once. This rearrangement joins TRBV5-1 to TRBJ2-1, with TRBD1 as a possible D gene (8 bases). The V gene's germline CDR1 is SGHRS and CDR2 YFSETQ. V lost 2 bases and J 3 bases, leaving 18 bases between the germline ends. The CDR3 consists of 17 residues. The DNA of the CDR3 is TGCGCCAGCAGCTTCAGGGGGGGACAGGTATTCTACAATGAGCAGTTCTTC. It yields the protein CASSFRGGQVFYNEQFF. The full variable domain, completed using reference TRBV5-1 and TRBJ2-1, is KAGVTQTPRYLIKTRGQQVTLSCSPISGHRSVSWYQQTPGQGLQFLFEYFSETQRNKGNFPGRFSGRQFSNSRSEMNVSTLELGDSALYLCASSFRGGQVFYNEQFFGPGTRLTVL.

The chain has TRBV4-1 and TRBJ2-7; TRBD1 is a possible D gene (6 bases). The V end lost 4 bases, the J end lost 2 bases, and 18 bases lay between the germline ends. In germline, CDR1 is MGHRA, CDR2 YSYEKL. The CDR3 contains 16 residues. The CDR3 DNA follows: TGCGCCAGCAGCCGGGGCCCGATACAGGGAGCCTACGAGCAGTACTTC. As protein: CASSRGPIQGAYEQYF.

The chain is built from TRBV19 and TRBJ1-3; D not resolved. The length of the CDR3 is 14 residues. The ends were cut back, 6 bases at V and 1 base at J, with 10 bases in the middle. Looked up from germline, CDR1 is LNHDA and CDR2 is SQIVND (reference sequence). In DNA, the CDR3 is TGTGCCAGTAGCCCCCCTGAGTCTGGAAACACCATATATTTT. This translates into CASSPPESGNTIYF.

The genes are TRBV19 and TRBJ1-5, with TRBD1 matching 9 bases. V shed 2 bases and J 5 bases; nucleotides not matched to a gene: 7. Looked up from germline, CDR1 is LNHDA and CDR2 is SQIVND (reference sequence). This CDR3 is built from 16 residues. The CDR3 nucleotides are TGTGCCAGTAGTATAAGAGGGACAGGGATCGATCAGCCCCAGCATTTT. Its translation is CASSIRGTGIDQPQHF.

The chain links TRBV9 to TRBJ1-3, with D maybe TRBD1 (6 bases). This CDR3 has 14 residues. V lost 3 bases to trimming and J lost 4 bases, with 11 bases between them. Germline CDR1 and CDR2: SGDLS and YYNGEE. The CDR3 region is CASSAQGHGNTIYF. The CDR3 bases are TGTGCCAGCAGCGCTCAGGGGCACGGAAACACCATATATTTT.

The chain uses TRBV30 and TRBJ2-7; no clear D. This CDR3 comprises 11 residues. The germline V gene has CDR1 GTSNPN and CDR2 SVGIG (reference sequence). The ends were cut back, 5 bases at V and 3 bases at J, with 8 bases in the middle. The CDR3 sequence is CAWALDYEQYF. The CDR3 DNA is TGTGCCTGGGCACTCGACTACGAGCAGTACTTC.

This chain uses TRBV4-3 with TRBJ1-2, with 8 bases that match TRBD1. Germline CDR1 and CDR2: LGHNA and YSLEER. Unmatched junction bases numbered 10, after V lost 0 bases and J lost 4 bases. This CDR3 is 17 amino acids long. CDR3 coding DNA: TGCGCCAGCAGCCAAGATCAGGGGGCCAGGGCAAGCTATGGCTACACCTTC. Amino acids: CASSQDQGARASYGYTF.

This clone was detected only a few times. The chain links TRBV6-5 to TRBJ2-7; a possible D gene is TRBD2 (5 bases). Germline CDR1 reads MNHEY; CDR2 reads SVGAGI. This CDR3 spans 16 amino acids. Trimming removed 0 bases from V and 7 bases from J, with 19 bases in between. The CDR3, as DNA: TGTGCCAGCAGTTACTCGACGGGAAGGGCGCTCGGGGAGCAGTACTTC. Translation: CASSYSTGRALGEQYF.

The V and J genes are TRBV21-1 and TRBJ1-1; the table's D call of TRBD1 was not tested on the DNA. TRBV21-1 corresponds to a pseudogene. CDR3 length: 13 amino acids. This CDR3 reads CASTSDRDTEAFF. CDR3 in DNA: TGTGCCAGCACCTCAGACAGGGACACTGAAGCTTTCTTT.

This chain uses TRBV9 with TRBJ2-2; tentatively, D is TRBD2 (6 bases). The germline CDR1 and CDR2 sequences are SGDLS and YYNGEE. Trimming left V 2 bases short and J 2 bases short, with 16 bases between. The CDR3 consists of 17 residues. The CDR3 protein is CASSVNPGALNTGELFF. Written as DNA, the CDR3 is TGTGCCAGCAGCGTCAATCCGGGAGCCCTTAACACCGGGGAGCTGTTTTTT.

The V gene is TRBV6-5, the J gene TRBJ2-7; tentative D call: TRBD1 (5 bases). Germline assignment: CDR1 MNHEY and CDR2 SVGAGI. Trimming took off 2 bases at V and 2 bases at J, with 10 bases between the two ends. The CDR3 is 14 amino acids. This chain's CDR3 is CASSYSAGTYEQYF. Written as DNA, the CDR3 is TGTGCCAGCAGTTACAGCGCAGGGACCTACGAGCAGTACTTC.

The chain links TRBV6-5 to TRBJ1-5, with 7 bases fitting TRBD1. Trimming removed 4 bases from V and 4 bases from J; junction bases left unmatched: 4. The CDR3 consists of 14 residues. In germline, CDR1 is MNHEY, CDR2 SVGAGI. The CDR3 protein is CASSSPGQNQPQHF. DNA for the CDR3: TGTGCCAGCAGTTCCCCGGGACAGAATCAGCCCCAGCATTTT.

This clone is medium-sized. The chain couples TRBV13 to TRBJ1-4, with TRBD1 matching over 9 bases. Germline V gives CDR1 PRHDT, CDR2 FYEKMQ (reference sequence). The length of the CDR3 is 15 residues. Losses at the gene ends were 4 bases for V and 3 bases for J; bases not matched to a gene: 3. The CDR3 DNA reads TGTGCCAGCAGCTGGGGACAGGGACCTAATGAAAAACTGTTTTTT. Amino acids: CASSWGQGPNEKLFF.

As for this clone: The junction differs from germline at one of its ends, possibly a read error. V gene TRBV7-9 combines with J gene TRBJ2-3; D is possibly TRBD2 (5 bases). This CDR3 has 16 residues. Per germline, CDR1 SEHNR and CDR2 FQNEAQ (reference sequence). This chain's CDR3 is CSSSPEATGRMHTQYF. CDR3 DNA: TGTTCCAGCAGCCCGGAGGCCACTGGACGAATGCATACGCAGTATTTT.

The rearrangement links TRBV19 to TRBJ1-5; D gene unclear. Trimming removed 3 bases at V and 6 bases at J, with 12 bases between. CDR1 and CDR2 (germline): LNHDA, SQIVND (reference sequence). CDR3 size: 14 residues. CDR3 DNA: TGTGCCAGTAGTATTCTCCTGGAGGGTCAGCCCCAGCATTTT. Protein product: CASSILLEGQPQHF. Supplemented by reference TRBV19 and TRBJ1-5, the full variable domain reads DGGITQSPKYLFRKEGQNVTLSCEQNLNHDAMYWYRQDPGQGLRLIYYSQIVNDFQKGDIAEGYSVSREKKESFPLTVTSAQKNPTAFYLCASSILLEGQPQHFGDGTRLSIL.

This rearrangement joins TRBV9 to TRBJ1-1; a weak D match, TRBD1 (5 bases). Trimming pared 3 bases from V and 0 bases from J, leaving 12 bases between. This CDR3 region has 15 residues. Germline CDR1 and CDR2: SGDLS and YYNGEE. The CDR3 sequence: CASSGQDTLNTEAFF. As DNA, the CDR3 is TGTGCCAGCAGCGGCCAGGACACTTTGAACACTGAAGCTTTCTTT.

The chain employs TRBV6-5 and TRBJ1-2; 11 nucleotides align to TRBD1. The V gene's germline CDR1 is MNHEY and CDR2 SVGAGI. V lost 8 bases to trimming and J lost 4 bases; unmatched junction nucleotides: 6. This CDR3 region has 14 residues. CDR3 coding DNA: TGTGCCAGCGGAGGGACAGGGGGGAGCTATGGCTACACCTTC. This translates into CASGGTGGSYGYTF.

The chain recombines TRBV30 with TRBJ2-1; weak D call: TRBD2 (6 bases). The V end was cut by 0 bases, the J end by 0 bases, with 9 bases between. The CDR3 length is 15 residues. Germline V gene data show CDR1 as GTSNPN and CDR2 as SVGIG (reference sequence). The CDR3 sequence is CAWSVRGTSYNEQFF. The CDR3 DNA reads as TGTGCCTGGAGTGTACGCGGGACCTCCTACAATGAGCAGTTCTTC.

This rearrangement joins TRBV6-6 to TRBJ1-3, with a possible D match to TRBD1 (6 bases). CDR1 is MNHNY, CDR2 SVGAGI, per germline (reference sequence). CDR3 length: 13 residues. V was clipped by 6 bases and J by 9 bases, with 15 bases between them. The CDR3 reads CASSPGQGRTIYF. CDR3 nucleotides: TGTGCCAGCAGCCCGGGACAAGGACGCACCATATATTTT.

The chain employs TRBV5-8 and TRBJ1-1; a possible D gene is TRBD1 (5 bases). V shed 1 base and J shed 6 bases, with 10 bases lying between them. The length of the CDR3 is 13 residues. Germline loops: CDR1 SGHTS, CDR2 YDEGEE. CDR3 loop: CASSLRRGPEAFF. The DNA for the CDR3 is TGTGCCAGCAGCTTGAGAAGGGGCCCTGAAGCTTTCTTT. Drawing the rest from reference TRBV5-8 and TRBJ1-1, the complete variable domain is EAGVTQSPTHLIKTRGQQATLRCSPISGHTSVYWYQQALGLGLQFLLWYDEGEERNRGNFPPRFSGRQFPNYSSELNVNALELEDSALYLCASSLRRGPEAFFGQGTRLTVV.

The chain couples TRBV7-9 to TRBJ2-2, with D tentatively TRBD1 (5 bases). The V and J ends lost 10 bases and 7 bases respectively, with 13 bases between them. Per germline, CDR1 SEHNR and CDR2 FQNEAQ (reference sequence). CDR3 length: 12 amino acids. DNA of the CDR3: TGTGCCACCGAGATTGACAGCGGGGAGCTGTTTTTT. It encodes CATEIDSGELFF.